What follows are 25 T cell receptor beta chains derived from one specimen sequenced in a study of shared clonotypes between healthy human individuals. Clones were read by immunoSEQ multiplex PCR, and TCRdb kept only the in-frame ones, dropping some. The sample has about 95,000 clones; under 80% are singletons. Material: memory CD8+ T cells sorted from blood. Subset of the sample: CD45RO+ cells pooled with CCR7-negative TemRA cells. All receptors come from a man younger than 45 in good health.

V usage is TRBV28 and J usage is TRBJ2-7, with 9 bases lining up with TRBD1. This CDR3 is built from 17 residues. Germline V gene sequence: CDR1 MDHEN, CDR2 SYDVKM. With 3 bases clipped from V and 5 bases from J, the junction kept 14 bases outside the gene matches. DNA for the CDR3: TGTGCCAGCAGTTTCTCCTCCGCCGGGACAGGGTACAACGAGCAGTACTTC. This encodes CASSFSSAGTGYNEQYF.

V is TRBV29-1 and J is TRBJ2-7; D not certain. Germline loops: CDR1 SQVTM, CDR2 ANQGSEA. The CDR3 length is 15 residues. The V end lost 0 bases, the J end lost 3 bases, and 15 bases lay between the germline ends. This chain's CDR3 is CSVEEMGPEYYEQYF. For the CDR3, the DNA is TGCAGCGTTGAAGAAATGGGCCCCGAATACTACGAGCAGTACTTC.

The sample holds a few counts of this clone. The chain is built from TRBV7-3 and TRBJ2-3; D is unresolved. Per the germline V gene, CDR1 is SGHTA and CDR2 is FQGTGA. The CDR3 runs 13 residues. Trimming removed 6 bases from V and 2 bases from J, with 9 bases in between. DNA of the CDR3: TGTGCCAGCAGGGACGTAAACACAGATACGCAGTATTTT. This gives the protein CASRDVNTDTQYF.

This clone was seen repeatedly, ten times or more. The V gene is TRBV28, the J gene TRBJ1-1, with D maybe TRBD1 (6 bases). V dropped 5 bases and J dropped 0 bases, with 10 bases sitting between them. Germline V gene sequence: CDR1 MDHEN, CDR2 SYDVKM. The length of the CDR3 is 14 residues. The CDR3: CASSGQSLNTEAFF. The CDR3 region has the DNA TGTGCCAGCAGTGGACAGTCACTGAACACTGAAGCTTTCTTT.

The chain carries TRBV27 and TRBJ2-1; D perhaps matches TRBD1 (6 bases). The CDR3 has 12 residues. V lost 2 bases to trimming and J lost 12 bases, with 11 bases between them. CDR1 MNHEY and CDR2 SMNVEV come from the germline V gene (reference sequence). This CDR3 reads CASSLQGMGQFF. In DNA form, the CDR3 reads TGTGCCAGCAGTTTACAGGGGATGGGGCAGTTCTTC.

This sequence joins TRBV25-1 and TRBJ2-7; TRBD1 might be the D (6 bases). V lost 5 bases and J lost 3, with 26 bases in between. The CDR3 extends over 18 amino acids. Germline V gene lookup returns CDR1 MGHDK and CDR2 SYGVNS. As DNA, the CDR3 is TGTGCCAGCAGTATGGGGATAAGTACAGGGCCCAGTCACTACGAGCAGTACTTC. Its protein product is CASSMGISTGPSHYEQYF.

This chain joins TRBV27 and TRBJ2-5, with 7 bases fitting TRBD1. This CDR3 region has 14 residues. Trimming at V came to 4 bases and at J to 7 bases, leaving 9 bases not matched to a gene. CDR1 and CDR2 from the germline V gene are MNHEY and SMNVEV (reference sequence). CDR3 amino acids: CASSSSTGVGTQYF. CDR3 bases: TGTGCCAGCAGTTCCTCAACAGGGGTAGGGACCCAGTACTTC.

The chain uses TRBV7-8 and TRBJ2-3; 12 bases fit TRBD2. Germline V gives CDR1 SGHVS, CDR2 FQNEAQ. The CDR3 consists of 18 residues. The V segment lost 4 bases and the J segment 6 bases; nucleotides outside the gene matches: 14. CDR3 residues: CASSSDRTSGKSTDTQYF. CDR3 nucleotides: TGTGCCAGCAGCTCTGATCGGACTAGCGGGAAAAGTACGGATACGCAGTATTTT.

The V call is TRBV18, the J call TRBJ2-7, with no clear D. V lost 0 bases to trimming and J lost 7 bases, with 13 bases between them. The germline CDR1 and CDR2 sequences are KGHSH and LQKENI. CDR3 length: 14 residues. CDR3 DNA: TGTGCCAGCTCACCACCGGGTTTTAATTATGAGCAGTACTTC. It yields the protein CASSPPGFNYEQYF.

This clone was seen a handful of times. The chain has TRBV28 and TRBJ2-5; 8 nucleotides align to TRBD1. The J segment lost 4 bases and the V segment lost 3 bases, leaving 7 bases of the junction unmatched. Germline assignment: CDR1 MDHEN and CDR2 SYDVKM. This CDR3 spans 15 amino acids. The CDR3 region has the DNA TGTGCCAGCAGTTTTGAGGCTACAGGGGGAGAGACCCAGTACTTC. This translates into CASSFEATGGETQYF.

The chain recombines TRBV28 with TRBJ1-4; the D gene is possibly TRBD1 (6 bases). The CDR3 covers 14 residues. Germline CDR1 MDHEN, CDR2 SYDVKM. The germline V and J ends were trimmed by 7 bases and 7 bases, with 16 bases remaining between them. In nucleotides, the CDR3 is TGTGCCAGCATCAAGACAGGCTCTATTGAAAAACTGTTTTTT. Encoded protein: CASIKTGSIEKLFF.

The genes are TRBV4-3 and TRBJ2-1, with TRBD2 matching over 11 bases. The CDR3 contains 16 residues. Trimming took 1 base from V and 1 from J; bases not matched to a gene: 0. In germline, CDR1 is LGHNA, CDR2 YSLEER. The CDR3 spells CASSQGLAGSYNEQFF. The DNA of the CDR3 is TGCGCCAGCAGCCAAGGACTAGCGGGATCCTACAATGAGCAGTTCTTC.

The chain is built from TRBV18 and TRBJ2-7, with TRBD2 identical over 7 bases. Trimming cost V 1 base and J 2 bases; bases outside gene matches: 2. Germline CDR1 and CDR2: KGHSH and LQKENI. The CDR3 consists of 14 residues. For the CDR3, the DNA is TGTGCCAGCTCACCACGCGGGAGTCCCTACGAGCAGTACTTC. Protein sequence: CASSPRGSPYEQYF.

This clone was picked up a small number of times. The chain links TRBV7-9 to TRBJ1-2; D uncertain. This CDR3 has 15 residues. From germline, CDR1 is SEHNR and CDR2 FQNEAQ (reference sequence). The V gene lost 4 bases and the J gene lost 1 base, with 13 bases spanning the gap. Here the CDR3 DNA reads TGTGCCAGCAGCTCGAGCTTTGTCAATAACTATGGCTACACCTTC. Protein product: CASSSSFVNNYGYTF. The full variable domain, its missing parts supplied by reference TRBV7-9 and TRBJ1-2, is DTGVSQNPRHKITKRGQNVTFRCDPISEHNRLYWYRQTLGQGPEFLTYFQNEAQLEKSRLLSDRFSAERPKGSFSTLEIQRTEQGDSAMYLCASSSSFVNNYGYTFGSGTRLTVV.

V and J are TRBV28 and TRBJ2-1; TRBD2 might be the D (6 bases). There are 16 residues in the CDR3. Per the germline V gene, CDR1 is MDHEN and CDR2 is SYDVKM. Trimming took off 6 bases at V and 9 bases at J, with 24 bases between the two ends. In DNA form, the CDR3 reads TGTGCCAGCAGCTCCTCTTACGGGACTGTAGCGTTTGAGCAGTTCTTC. Amino acids: CASSSSYGTVAFEQFF.

This clone has more than one count but fewer than ten. The chain links TRBV4-1 to TRBJ1-5; D is uncertain. The germline V gene encodes CDR1 MGHRA and CDR2 YSYEKL. V lost 3 bases and J 1 base, leaving 10 bases between the germline ends. The CDR3 spans 15 residues. CDR3 nucleotides: TGCGCCAGCAGCCAGAGGGCCGTAAGCAATCAGCCCCAGCATTTT. Residues: CASSQRAVSNQPQHF.

Only one count was recorded for this clone. The V and J genes are TRBV19 and TRBJ2-7; no clear D. This CDR3 region has 14 residues. V was cut by 7 bases and J by 2 bases, with 15 bases left in between. Germline lookup yields CDR1 LNHDA and CDR2 SQIVND (reference sequence). CDR3 DNA sequence: TGTGCCAGTACTCCGGGCCCCGCACCCTACGAGCAGTACTTC. Its protein product is CASTPGPAPYEQYF.

The rearrangement joins TRBV25-1 to TRBJ2-7, with 7 positions matching TRBD1. CDR1 and CDR2 (germline): MGHDK, SYGVNS. The CDR3 totals 14 residues. The junction had 3 bases not matched to a gene; V was cut back by 3 bases and J by 1 base. CDR3 nucleotides: TGTGCCAGCAGTGAGCAGGGGGTTTCCTACGAGCAGTACTTC. This translates into CASSEQGVSYEQYF.

This chain links TRBV19 with TRBJ1-2; tentatively, D is TRBD1 (5 bases). V was cut by 0 bases and J by 8 bases, with 16 bases left in between. Germline-derived CDR1 and CDR2 are LNHDA and SQIVND (reference sequence). This CDR3 spans 15 amino acids. In DNA, the CDR3 is TGTGCCAGTAGTATAGACGGACCGACACGGGGGGGCTACACCTTC. Translating it yields CASSIDGPTRGGYTF.

This sequence joins TRBV13 and TRBJ2-1; unclear D gene. The V end was cut by 3 bases, the J end by 2 bases, with 5 bases between. The CDR3 has 13 residues. Germline V CDR1 and CDR2: PRHDT, FYEKMQ (reference sequence). DNA of the CDR3: TGTGCCAGCAGCTTGTCTACCTACAATGAGCAGTTCTTC. This sequence encodes CASSLSTYNEQFF.

This clone was found a few times. This chain links TRBV5-5 with TRBJ1-4; D remains ambiguous. CDR1 is SGHKS, CDR2 YYEKEE, per germline (reference sequence). The CDR3 spans 15 residues. Trimming removed 4 bases from V and 5 bases from J, with 15 bases in between. CDR3 DNA sequence: TGTGCCAGCAGCGTTTTGAGGACCCTAAATGAAAAACTGTTTTTT. It specifies CASSVLRTLNEKLFF.

This clone was recorded only once. This chain connects TRBV27 to TRBJ2-7, with 9 bases lining up with TRBD1. Germline V gene sequence: CDR1 MNHEY, CDR2 SMNVEV (reference sequence). Losses at the gene ends were 5 bases for V and 4 bases for J; bases not matched to a gene: 12. CDR3 size: 16 residues. The CDR3 loop reads CASSAVQGAVIYEQYF. The DNA for the CDR3 is TGTGCCAGCAGTGCCGTACAGGGGGCCGTCATATACGAGCAGTACTTC.

The rearrangement uses TRBV15 and TRBJ2-7, with 9 bases that match TRBD1. This CDR3 contains 15 residues. Germline trimming cut 4 bases from V and 6 bases from J; bases unmatched to any gene: 10. Per the germline V gene, CDR1 is LNHNV and CDR2 is YYDKDF (reference sequence). CDR3 nucleotide sequence: TGTGCCACCAGCACACCGGGACAGGGTCCAGGCGAGCAGTACTTC. Translation: CATSTPGQGPGEQYF.

This clone was seen ten or more times. The chain joins TRBV5-1 to TRBJ1-1; maybe TRBD1 (5 bases). There are 14 residues in the CDR3. V was cut by 6 bases and J by 2 bases, with 14 bases left in between. Germline V gene lookup returns CDR1 SGHRS and CDR2 YFSETQ. CDR3 bases: TGCGCCAGCAAAACCGGGACGGATAACACTGAAGCTTTCTTT. This codes for CASKTGTDNTEAFF.

This clone was seen many times. The chain employs TRBV28 and TRBJ2-7; the D is unclear. Trimming took off 8 bases at V and 0 bases at J, with 8 bases between the two ends. The germline V gene has CDR1 MDHEN and CDR2 SYDVKM. This CDR3 spans 12 amino acids. The CDR3 is CASGEISYEQYF. In nucleotides, the CDR3 is TGTGCCAGCGGCGAGATCTCCTACGAGCAGTACTTC.